This T cell receptor (beta chain) emerged from a study of blood T cell repertoires in COVID-19. Repertoires were generated with immunoSEQ multiplex PCR, while TCRdb's copy carries only in-frame clones and drops some. The sample gives about 55,000 clones, about nine tenths of which show up once; around 8% is in the top ten. This CDR3 spans 14 amino acids. Germline assignment: CDR1 SGHTA and CDR2 FQGTGA. Trimming left V 5 bases short and J 2 bases short, with 11 bases between. The V call is TRBV7-3, the J call TRBJ2-3, with D possibly TRBD1 on 6 matching bases. The source material was peripheral blood. This TCR was recovered from a man aged 60 to 69 with active COVID-19. CDR3 region: CASSPRQATDTQYF. In DNA form, the CDR3 reads TGTGCCAGCAGCCCACGACAGGCCACAGATACGCAGTATTTT.